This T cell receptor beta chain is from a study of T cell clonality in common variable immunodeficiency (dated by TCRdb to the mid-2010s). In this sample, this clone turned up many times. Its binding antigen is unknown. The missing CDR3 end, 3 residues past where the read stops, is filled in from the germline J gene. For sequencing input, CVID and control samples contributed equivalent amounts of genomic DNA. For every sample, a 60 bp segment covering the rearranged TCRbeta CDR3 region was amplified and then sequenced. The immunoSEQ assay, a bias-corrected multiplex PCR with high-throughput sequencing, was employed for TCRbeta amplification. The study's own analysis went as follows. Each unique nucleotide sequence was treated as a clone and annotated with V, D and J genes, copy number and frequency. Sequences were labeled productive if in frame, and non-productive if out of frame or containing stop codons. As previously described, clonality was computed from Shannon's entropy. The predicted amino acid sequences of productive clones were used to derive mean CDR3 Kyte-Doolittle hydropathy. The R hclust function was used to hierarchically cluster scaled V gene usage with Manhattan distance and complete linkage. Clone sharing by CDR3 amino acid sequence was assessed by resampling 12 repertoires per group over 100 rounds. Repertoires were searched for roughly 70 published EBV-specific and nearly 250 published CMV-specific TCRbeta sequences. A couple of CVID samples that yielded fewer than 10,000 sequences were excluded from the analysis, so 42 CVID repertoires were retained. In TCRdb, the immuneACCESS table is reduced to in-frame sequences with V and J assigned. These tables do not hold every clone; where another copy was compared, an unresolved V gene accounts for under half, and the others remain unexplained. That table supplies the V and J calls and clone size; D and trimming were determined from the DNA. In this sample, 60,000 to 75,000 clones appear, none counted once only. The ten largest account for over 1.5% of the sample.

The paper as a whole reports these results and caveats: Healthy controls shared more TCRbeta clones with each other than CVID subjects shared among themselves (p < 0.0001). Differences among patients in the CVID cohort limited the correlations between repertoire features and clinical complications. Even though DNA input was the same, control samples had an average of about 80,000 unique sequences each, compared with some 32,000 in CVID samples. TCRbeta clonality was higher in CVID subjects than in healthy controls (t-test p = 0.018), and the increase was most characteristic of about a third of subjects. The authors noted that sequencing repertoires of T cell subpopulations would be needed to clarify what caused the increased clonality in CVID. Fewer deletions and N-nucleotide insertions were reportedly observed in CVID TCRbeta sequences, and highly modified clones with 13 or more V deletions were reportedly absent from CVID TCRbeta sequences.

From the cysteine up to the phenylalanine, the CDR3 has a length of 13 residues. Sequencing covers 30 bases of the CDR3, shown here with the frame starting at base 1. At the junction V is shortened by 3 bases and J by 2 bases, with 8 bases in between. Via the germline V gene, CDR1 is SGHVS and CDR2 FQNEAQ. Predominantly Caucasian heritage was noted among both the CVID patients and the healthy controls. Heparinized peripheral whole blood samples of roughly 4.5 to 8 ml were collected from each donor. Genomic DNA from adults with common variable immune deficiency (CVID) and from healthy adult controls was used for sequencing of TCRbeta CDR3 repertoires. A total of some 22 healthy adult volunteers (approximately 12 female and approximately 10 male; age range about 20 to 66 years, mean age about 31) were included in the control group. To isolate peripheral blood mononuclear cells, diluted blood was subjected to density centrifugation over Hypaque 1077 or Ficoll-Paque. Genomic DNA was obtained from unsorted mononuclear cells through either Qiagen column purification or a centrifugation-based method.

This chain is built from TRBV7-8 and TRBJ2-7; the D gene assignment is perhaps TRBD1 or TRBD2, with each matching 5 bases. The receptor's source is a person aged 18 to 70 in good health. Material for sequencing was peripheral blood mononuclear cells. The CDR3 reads CASSFRGAYEQYF. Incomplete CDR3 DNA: TGTGCCAGCAGCTTTAGAGGGGCCTACGAG.